A selection of T cell receptor beta chains follows, all from one sample in a study of blood T cell repertoires in COVID-19. Only in-frame clones appear in the TCRdb table, and some are missing; sequencing was by immunoSEQ multiplex PCR. The sample contains more than 85,000 clones, about 85% of which appear only once. Source material: peripheral blood. The receptors stem from a human donor in a cohort sampled during active COVID-19. CDR3s leave out the opening cysteine and the closing phenylalanine or tryptophan.

CDR3 length | V gene | CDR3 protein
15 | TRBV7-2 | ASSLVAGVAGANVLT
14 | TRBV6-5 | ASSYQGRGRVTEAF
16 | TRBV30 | AWSVTRTSGGAWNEQF
16 | TRBV6-4 | ASSDSTGPSSGANVLT
12 | TRBV7-2 | ASSLGQFNSPLH
14 | TRBV9 | ASSPLGTGGGDTQY
13 | TRBV4-2 | ASSQDRTGTDTQY
14 | TRBV7-6 | ASSLVVGTEAGQQY
13 | TRBV25-1 | AIRDRRHNTGELF
13 | TRBV18 | ASSPQRGDTDTQY
13 | TRBV6-2/TRBV6-3 | ASSLTAGSKGEQF
12 | TRBV3-1/TRBV3-2 | ASSQTGNTGELF
11 | TRBV6-2/TRBV6-3 | ASSPTREVGYT
10 | TRBV28 | ASSLYPVELF